The sequence of this T cell receptor beta chain was determined in a study of T cell changes during pregnancy in multiple sclerosis. Profiling relied on immunoSEQ multiplex PCR, and the TCRdb table lists in-frame clones only, not all of them. The sample consists of about 41,000 clones, 90% to 95% of them appearing once. The input for sequencing was CD8+ T cells from peripheral blood mononuclear cells, taken in the third trimester of pregnancy. The origin of this receptor is a female donor with multiple sclerosis, enrolled in a pregnancy study.

The CDR3 DNA reads TGTGCCAGCAACAAAAGGACAGTGGGGAACAATCAGCCCCAGCATTTT. Residues: CASNKRTVGNNQPQHF. The V and J genes are TRBV6-6 and TRBJ1-5; possibly TRBD1 for D (6 bases). The CDR3 totals 16 residues. CDR1 and CDR2 (germline): MNHNY, SVGAGI (reference sequence). V dropped 7 bases and J dropped 3 bases, with 19 bases sitting between them.